Each of the 9 T cell receptor beta chains below was sequenced from the same sample in a study of blood T cell repertoires in COVID-19. Sequencing was performed with immunoSEQ multiplex PCR; in TCRdb, only in-frame clones are kept and a portion is missing. This repertoire shows 130,000 to 150,000 clones, about four fifths found once; its top ten account for 7% to 9%. Sequencing was performed on peripheral blood. The source is a human donor with acute or convalescent COVID-19. The donor label of this sample is uncertain.

This sequence joins TRBV2 and TRBJ2-3; perhaps TRBD1 as D (6 bases). V was shortened by 8 bases and J by 1 base, with 13 bases between the two germline ends. The CDR3 is made up of 14 amino acids. Germline lookup yields CDR1 SNHLY and CDR2 FYNNEI. CDR3 DNA sequence: TGTGCCAGCGGATACAGGGCCCGCACAGATACGCAGTATTTT. Amino acid sequence: CASGYRARTDTQYF.

The chain employs TRBV12-3 or TRBV12-4 and TRBJ2-1, with D perhaps matching TRBD2 (6 bases). Trimming took off 9 bases at V and 0 bases at J, with 9 bases between the two ends. The CDR3 is made up of 13 amino acids. The CDR3 DNA reads TGTGCCAGTGGGACTTCCTCCTACAATGAGCAGTTCTTC. Its translation is CASGTSSYNEQFF.

This clone has a handful of counts. The gene calls are TRBV6-6 and TRBJ1-2, with TRBD1 matching 7 bases. The trim removed 7 bases at V and 8 bases at J, leaving 7 bases unmatched. The length of the CDR3 is 12 residues. Germline values: CDR1 MNHNY, CDR2 SVGAGI (reference sequence). CDR3 protein: CASTSTGIGYTF. CDR3 coding DNA: TGTGCCAGCACCTCGACAGGGATCGGCTACACCTTC.

The V and J genes are TRBV5-5 and TRBJ2-2; 7 positions match TRBD1. Germline assignment: CDR1 SGHKS and CDR2 YYEKEE (reference sequence). The CDR3 length is 14 residues. V was pared by 5 bases and J by 6 bases, with 7 bases of the junction left unmatched. Here the CDR3 reads CASSSQGTAGELFF. The CDR3 coding sequence is TGTGCCAGCAGTTCACAGGGGACAGCCGGGGAGCTGTTTTTT.

The chain recombines TRBV2 with TRBJ2-3; tentative D call: TRBD1 (6 bases). V was shortened by 4 bases and J by 0 bases, with 11 bases between the two germline ends. This CDR3 has 15 residues. The germline V gene encodes CDR1 SNHLY and CDR2 FYNNEI. This CDR3 is CASSGGHFSTDTQYF. The CDR3 nucleotides are TGTGCCAGCAGTGGGGGACATTTTAGCACAGATACGCAGTATTTT.

The genes are TRBV6-5 and TRBJ1-4; 7 positions match TRBD1. The length of the CDR3 is 13 residues. Germline V CDR1 and CDR2: MNHEY, SVGAGI. J gave up 7 bases and V 10 bases, and 9 bases lay outside the gene matches. The CDR3 sequence is CATQGGAAEKLFF. For the CDR3, the DNA is TGTGCCACGCAGGGGGGAGCGGCTGAAAAACTGTTTTTT.

The rearrangement links TRBV19 to TRBJ2-4, with 10 bases identical to TRBD2. V lost 5 bases to trimming and J lost 6 bases; unmatched junction nucleotides: 4. Germline values: CDR1 LNHDA, CDR2 SQIVND (reference sequence). This CDR3 is 14 amino acids long. CDR3 nucleotide sequence: TGTGCCAGTAGTGTCAGCGGGGGGGCAAACATTCAGTACTTC. This sequence encodes CASSVSGGANIQYF.

The chain is built from TRBV6-5 and TRBJ1-3, with 8 nucleotides matching TRBD1. The V gene's germline CDR1 is MNHEY and CDR2 SVGAGI. This CDR3 region has 15 residues. V was pared by 0 bases and J by 4 bases, with 2 bases of the junction left unmatched. The CDR3 DNA sequence: TGTGCCAGCAGTTACTCGAGACAGGGGGGAAACACCATATATTTT. Protein product: CASSYSRQGGNTIYF.

The J gene is TRBJ2-7, the V gene TRBV7-2; D not resolved. This CDR3 region has 14 residues. Germline V gene sequence: CDR1 SGHTA, CDR2 FQGNSA. The V end lost 2 bases, the J end lost 0 bases, and 8 bases lay between the germline ends. The CDR3 here is CASSLIPSSYEQYF. The DNA for the CDR3 is TGTGCCAGCAGCTTAATTCCGAGCTCCTACGAGCAGTACTTC.